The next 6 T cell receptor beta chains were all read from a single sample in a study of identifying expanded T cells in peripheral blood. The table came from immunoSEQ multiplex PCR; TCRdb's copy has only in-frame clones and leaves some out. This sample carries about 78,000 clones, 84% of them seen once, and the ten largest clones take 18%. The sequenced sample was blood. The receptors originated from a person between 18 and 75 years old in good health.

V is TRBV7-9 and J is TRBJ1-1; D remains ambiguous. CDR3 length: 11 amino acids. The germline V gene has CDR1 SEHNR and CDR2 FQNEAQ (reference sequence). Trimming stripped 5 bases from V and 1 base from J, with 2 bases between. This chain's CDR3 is CASSKNTEAFF. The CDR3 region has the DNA TGTGCCAGCAGCAAGAACACTGAAGCTTTCTTT.

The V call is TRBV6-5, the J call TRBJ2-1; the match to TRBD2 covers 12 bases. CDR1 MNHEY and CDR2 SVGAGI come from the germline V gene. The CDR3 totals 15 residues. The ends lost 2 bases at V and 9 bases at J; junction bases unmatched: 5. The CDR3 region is CASSYRTSGIGEQFF. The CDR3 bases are TGTGCCAGCAGTTACAGGACTAGCGGGATCGGTGAGCAGTTCTTC.

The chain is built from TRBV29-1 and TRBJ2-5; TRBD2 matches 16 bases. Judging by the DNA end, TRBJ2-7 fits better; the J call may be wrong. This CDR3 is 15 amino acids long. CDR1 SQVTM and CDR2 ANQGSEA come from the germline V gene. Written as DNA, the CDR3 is TGCAGCGTTGAGGGGACTAGCGGGAGGGAGTACGAGCAGTACTTC. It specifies CSVEGTSGREYEQYF.

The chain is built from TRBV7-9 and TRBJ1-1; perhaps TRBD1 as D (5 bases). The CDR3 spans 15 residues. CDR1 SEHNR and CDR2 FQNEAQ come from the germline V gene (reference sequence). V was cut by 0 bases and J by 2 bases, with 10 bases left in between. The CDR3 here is CASSLAGGGNTEAFF. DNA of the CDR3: TGTGCCAGCAGCTTAGCCGGGGGAGGAAACACTGAAGCTTTCTTT. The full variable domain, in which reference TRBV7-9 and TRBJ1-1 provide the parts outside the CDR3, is DTGVSQNPRHKITKRGQNVTFRCDPISEHNRLYWYRQTLGQGPEFLTYFQNEAQLEKSRLLSDRFSAERPKGSFSTLEIQRTEQGDSAMYLCASSLAGGGNTEAFFGQGTRLTVV.

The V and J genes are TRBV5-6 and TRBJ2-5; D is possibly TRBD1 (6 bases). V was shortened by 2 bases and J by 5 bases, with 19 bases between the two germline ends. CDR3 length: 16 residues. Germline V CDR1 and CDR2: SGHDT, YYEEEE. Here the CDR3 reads CASSFYDRPHRETQYF. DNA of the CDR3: TGTGCCAGCAGCTTTTACGACAGGCCCCATAGGGAGACCCAGTACTTC.

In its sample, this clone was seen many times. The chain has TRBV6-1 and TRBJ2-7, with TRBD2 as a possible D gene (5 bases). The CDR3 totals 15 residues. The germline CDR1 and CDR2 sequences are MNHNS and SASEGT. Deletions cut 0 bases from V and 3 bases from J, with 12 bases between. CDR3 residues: CASSEAPSTYYEQYF. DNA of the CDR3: TGTGCCAGCAGTGAAGCGCCTAGCACCTACTACGAGCAGTACTTC.